The text below deals with one TCR beta chain. Its cognate antigen is unknown. The data are from a study of T-cell reconstitution after alpha-beta-depleted transplantation in children. Study-level results: The main origin of T-cell counts and diversity one year after transplant was newly produced T cells. Reportedly, alpha-beta T cells present about two months post-transplant originated from several hundred expanded clones of graft origin.

The TCRbeta library incorporated unique molecular identifiers. TCRdb recomputed calls from the PCR reads with MiXCR, one row per CDR3 protein. The sample lists some 120,000 distinct CDR3 sequences, over 9% occurring once. The ends were cut back, 6 bases at V and 0 bases at J, with 14 bases in the middle. This CDR3 comprises 14 residues. CDR1 and CDR2 from the germline V gene are SQVTM and ANQGSEA. The sample consisted of PBMCs, taken before TCRalphabeta/CD19-depleted stem cell transplant. The rearrangement joins TRBV29-1 to TRBJ2-5; D gene unclear. This sequence was found in a boy under 10 years old with acute lymphoblastic leukemia, due to receive a stem cell transplant. For the CDR3, the DNA is TGCAGCGTAGATGGGCCGCAGTACCAAGAGACCCAGTACTTC. Translated, it gives CSVDGPQYQETQYF.